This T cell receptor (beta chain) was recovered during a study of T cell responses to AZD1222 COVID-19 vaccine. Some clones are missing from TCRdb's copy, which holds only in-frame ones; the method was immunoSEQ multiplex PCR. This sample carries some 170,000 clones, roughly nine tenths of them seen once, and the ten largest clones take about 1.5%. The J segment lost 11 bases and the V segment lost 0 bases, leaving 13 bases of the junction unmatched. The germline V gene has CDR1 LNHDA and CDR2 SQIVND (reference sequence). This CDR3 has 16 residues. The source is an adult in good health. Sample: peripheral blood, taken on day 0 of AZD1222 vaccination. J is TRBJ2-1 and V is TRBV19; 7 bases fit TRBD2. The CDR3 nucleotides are TGTGCCAGTAGTATAGAGGGGGGGACTTCCGGGTCGCAGCAGTTCTTC. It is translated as CASSIEGGTSGSQQFF.